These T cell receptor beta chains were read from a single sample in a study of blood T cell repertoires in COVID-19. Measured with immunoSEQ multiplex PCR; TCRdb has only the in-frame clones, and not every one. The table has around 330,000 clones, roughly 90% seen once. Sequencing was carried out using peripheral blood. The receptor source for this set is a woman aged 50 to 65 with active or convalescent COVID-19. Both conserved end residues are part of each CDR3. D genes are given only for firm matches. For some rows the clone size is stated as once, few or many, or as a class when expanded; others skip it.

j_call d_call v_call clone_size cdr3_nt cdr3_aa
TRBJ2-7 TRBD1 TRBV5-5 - TGTGCCAGCAGCGTATCCGCCCCGGACAGGGCGGGTTACGAGCAGTACTTC CASSVSAPDRAGYEQYF
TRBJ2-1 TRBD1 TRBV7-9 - TGTGCCAGCAGCTTAGCGGACAGGGACAATGAGCAGTTCTTC CASSLADRDNEQFF
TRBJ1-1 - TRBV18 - TGTGCCAGCTCACCGGGTAGGGGGATGAACACTGAAGCTTTCTTT CASSPGRGMNTEAFF
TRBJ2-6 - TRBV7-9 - TGTGCCAGCAGCTTAGGGTACGGCTCTGGGGCCAACGTCCTGACTTTC CASSLGYGSGANVLTF
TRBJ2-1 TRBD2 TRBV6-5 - TGTGCCAGCAAGGGACTAGCGGGACATGGAGAGCAGTTCTTC CASKGLAGHGEQFF
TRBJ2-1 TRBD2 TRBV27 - TGTGCCAGCAGTCTCTCTAGCGGGAGTTCCTACAATGAGCAGTTCTTC CASSLSSGSSYNEQFF
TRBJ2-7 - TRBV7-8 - TGTGCCCCCGGCACTAGCCGGCCGGGGGAGCAGTACTTC CAPGTSRPGEQYF
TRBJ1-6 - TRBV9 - TGTGCCAGCAGCGCAGCCGAGGCAGGGAATTCACCCCTCCACTTT CASSAAEAGNSPLHF
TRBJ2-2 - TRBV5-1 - TGCGCCAGCAGCTTAGCTGGCACCGGGGAGCTGTTTTTT CASSLAGTGELFF
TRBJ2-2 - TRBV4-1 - TGCGCCAGCAGCCAAACGGGGGTCGGGGAGCTGTTTTTT CASSQTGVGELFF
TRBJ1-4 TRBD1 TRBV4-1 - TGCGCCAGCAGCCAGGGTAGACAGGGGGCAGCGACTAATGAAAAACTGTTTTTT CASSQGRQGAATNEKLFF
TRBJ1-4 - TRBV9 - TGTGCCAGCAGCACCAGTTCAGGGATATCAGCTAATGAAAAACTGTTTTTT CASSTSSGISANEKLFF
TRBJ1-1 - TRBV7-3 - TGTGCCAGCAGCTTAACATCAGGGGCCACTGAAGCTTTCTTT CASSLTSGATEAFF
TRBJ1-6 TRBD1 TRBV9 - TGTGCCAGCAGCTCAAGGACAGGGGGGAATTCACCCCTCCACTTT CASSSRTGGNSPLHF
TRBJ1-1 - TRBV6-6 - TGTGCCAGCACCAAGGAGGGATACACTGAAGCTTTCTTT CASTKEGYTEAFF
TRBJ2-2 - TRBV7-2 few TGTGCCAGCAGCTTAGTGGAGCCGAACACCGGGGAGCTGTTTTTT CASSLVEPNTGELFF
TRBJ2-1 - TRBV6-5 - TGTGCCAGCAGTTCCCGGGGGTGGTCGAATGAGCAGTTCTTC CASSSRGWSNEQFF
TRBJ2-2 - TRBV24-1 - TGTGCCACCAGTGATCCCACTAGAGTCGGGGAGCTGTTTTTT CATSDPTRVGELFF
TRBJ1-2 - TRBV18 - TGTGCCAGCTCACCATTATCTGGGGGCTTTAGTATCGACGGCTACACCTTC CASSPLSGGFSIDGYTF
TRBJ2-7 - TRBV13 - TGTGCCAGCAGCCGACCCTTCAGGGGAAGCGAGACCTACGAGCAGTACTTC CASSRPFRGSETYEQYF
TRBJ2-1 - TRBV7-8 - TGTGCAGCCGGACAGTACAATGAGCAGTTCTTC CAAGQYNEQFF
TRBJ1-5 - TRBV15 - TGTGCCACCAGCAGGCAGGGGCCTGATCAGCCCCAGCATTTT CATSRQGPDQPQHF
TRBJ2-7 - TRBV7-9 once TGTGCCAGCAGCCCGGCCGTGGGGCGGAGCTCCTACGAGCAGTACTTC CASSPAVGRSSYEQYF
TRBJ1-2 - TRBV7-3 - TGTGCCAGCAGCTTAATTGGGGGCTCTGGCTATGGCTACACCTTC CASSLIGGSGYGYTF